This entry lists 8 T cell receptor beta chains sequenced from one sample in a study of OX40 agonist ivuxolimab in advanced cancers. Clones were read by immunoSEQ multiplex PCR, and TCRdb kept only the in-frame ones, dropping some. The repertoire has tens of thousands of clones, around four fifths of them found once; the top ten carry 1.5% to 2%. Sequences were derived from CD4+ or CD8+ T cells sorted from blood, sampled in a trial of the OX40 agonist ivuxolimab. The receptor set was obtained from an adult with an advanced solid tumor such as melanoma, head and neck, liver or kidney cancer.

This chain joins TRBV19 and TRBJ1-6; D unclear. The germline gives CDR1 LNHDA, CDR2 SQIVND (reference sequence). Trimming pared 2 bases from V and 6 bases from J, leaving 23 bases between. The CDR3 is made up of 19 amino acids. The CDR3, as DNA: TGTGCCAGTAGTATACGTCGGGGAAAGTACCAAACCCTTAATTCACCCCTCCACTTT. It translates to CASSIRRGKYQTLNSPLHF.

V is TRBV6-1 and J is TRBJ2-1; 9 positions agree with TRBD2. V was clipped by 5 bases and J by 4 bases; unmatched bases: 6. This CDR3 comprises 15 residues. Germline-derived CDR1 and CDR2 are MNHNS and SASEGT. The CDR3 loop reads CASSPSSGVYNEQFF. The CDR3 nucleotides are TGTGCCAGCAGTCCCTCTAGCGGGGTTTACAATGAGCAGTTCTTC.

On this clone: The same CDR3 also results from other DNA sequences found in this sample. This sequence joins TRBV9 and TRBJ1-1; D unresolved. With 0 bases removed from V and 4 bases from J, the gap between germline ends came to 10 bases. CDR3 length: 14 amino acids. Germline CDR1 and CDR2: SGDLS and YYNGEE. CDR3 sequence reads: CASSVAGVGTEAFF. CDR3 DNA sequence: TGTGCCAGCAGCGTAGCGGGAGTTGGCACTGAAGCTTTCTTT.

There are a few counts of this clone. The V call is TRBV19, the J call TRBJ2-5; 8 nucleotides align to TRBD2. Trimming took 3 bases from V and 1 from J; bases not matched to a gene: 7. This CDR3 region has 16 residues. The germline gives CDR1 LNHDA, CDR2 SQIVND (reference sequence). The CDR3 sequence: CASSMVAAGGQETQYF. CDR3 nucleotides: TGTGCCAGTAGTATGGTTGCGGCGGGGGGCCAAGAGACCCAGTACTTC.

The V call is TRBV11-1, the J call TRBJ1-1, with 7 nucleotides matching TRBD1. Germline-derived CDR1 and CDR2 are SGHAT and FQDESV (reference sequence). The CDR3 runs to 15 residues. With V trimmed by 5 bases and J by 1 base, 7 bases remained unmatched. In nucleotides, the CDR3 is TGTGCCAGCAGCCTGCGGACAGGATCGAACACTGAAGCTTTCTTT. This sequence encodes CASSLRTGSNTEAFF.

The DNA of the CDR3 is TGCGCCAGCAGCCGAAGCGGGGGGGGAGACAATGAGCAGTTCTTC. Translation gives CASSRSGGGDNEQFF. The V and J genes are TRBV4-1 and TRBJ2-1; 10 bases are a match to TRBD2. The CDR3 runs 15 residues. V lost 4 bases and J lost 5; bases outside the gene matches: 5. CDR1 is MGHRA and CDR2 is YSYEKL in the germline V gene.

The genes are TRBV7-2 and TRBJ2-3; D is unclear. With 5 bases removed from V and 2 bases from J, the gap between germline ends came to 5 bases. There are 12 residues in the CDR3. CDR1 and CDR2 (germline): SGHTA, FQGNSA. CDR3 sequence reads: CASSEYTDTQYF. The CDR3 bases are TGTGCCAGCAGCGAATACACAGATACGCAGTATTTT.

The J gene is TRBJ2-3, the V gene TRBV2; D is perhaps TRBD1 or TRBD2 (5 bases each). Germline V CDR1 and CDR2: SNHLY, FYNNEI. Trimming took off 4 bases at V and 15 bases at J, with 14 bases between the two ends. The CDR3 totals 11 residues. The CDR3 here is CASSAGTIPYF. The CDR3 DNA is TGTGCCAGCAGTGCGGGGACCATACCCTATTTT. Full variable domain (missing parts from reference TRBV2 and TRBJ2-3): EPEVTQTPSHQVTQMGQEVILRCVPISNHLYFYWYRQILGQKVEFLVSFYNNEISEKSEIFDDQFSVERPDGSNFTLKIRSTKLEDSAMYFCASSAGTIPYFGPGTRLTVL.